This TCR beta chain was retrieved from a study of response to subunit inactivated influenza vaccine. Overall study findings and caveats: Few new T cells, the authors suggested, are recruited by each seasonal influenza vaccination.

This clonotype was found many times. Its antigen is undetermined. From germline, CDR1 is MNHEY and CDR2 SVGEGT. V dropped 2 bases and J dropped 15 bases, with 11 bases sitting between them. The length of the CDR3 is 12 residues. TCRdb reanalysed the RT-PCR reads using MiXCR and keeps one entry per CDR3 protein. The table records around 520,000 distinct CDR3 sequences, around 11% of them present only once. The V gene is TRBV6-2 or TRBV6-3, the J gene TRBJ1-6; maybe TRBD1 (5 bases). This TCR was recovered from a man aged 45-65 years who received an inactivated influenza vaccine. The specimen comprised PBMCs from blood, sampled on the day of vaccination. CDR3 in DNA: TGTGCCAGCAGTTACCTTTGGGACCACCTCCACTTT. Protein product: CASSYLWDHLHF.